The 23 T cell receptor beta chains below come from one sample, sequenced in a study of blood T cell repertoires in COVID-19. Profiled with immunoSEQ multiplex PCR; TCRdb holds only in-frame clones, not every one. The sample lists more than 140,000 clones, about 91% occurring once. The sample taken for sequencing was peripheral blood. These TCRs come from a woman aged 55-69 years with acute or convalescent COVID-19.

Here the CDR3 DNA reads TGTGCCAGCATGGGCCAGAACTATGGCTACACCTTC. This codes for CASMGQNYGYTF. The chain has TRBV9 and TRBJ1-2; D not certain. V lost 6 bases to trimming and J lost 2 bases, with 8 bases between them. The germline gives CDR1 SGDLS, CDR2 YYNGEE. The CDR3 runs to 12 residues.

The chain uses TRBV5-6 and TRBJ1-2, with 7 bases that match TRBD1. The CDR3 sequence is 13 residues long. V trimming: 3 bases; J trimming: 2 bases; junction bases outside the gene matches: 1. CDR1 and CDR2 (germline): SGHDT, YYEEEE. CDR3 DNA: TGTGCCAGCAGCTCGACAGGGAACTATGGCTACACCTTC. Translated, it gives CASSSTGNYGYTF. The variable domain in full, completed from reference TRBV5-6 and TRBJ1-2, reads DAGVTQSPTHLIKTRGQQVTLRCSPKSGHDTVSWYQQALGQGPQFIFQYYEEEERQRGNFPDRFSGHQFPNYSSELNVNALLLGDSALYLCASSSTGNYGYTFGSGTRLTVV.

The V gene is TRBV19, the J gene TRBJ1-2; 8 bases match TRBD1. Germline V gives CDR1 LNHDA, CDR2 SQIVND (reference sequence). J lost 7 bases, V lost 5 bases, and 12 bases had no gene match. The CDR3 loop spans 15 amino acids. CDR3 coding DNA: TGTGCCAGTAGTCCCCGGTACAGGGGGGGCCTTGGCTACACCTTC. Its protein product is CASSPRYRGGLGYTF.

The chain uses TRBV29-1 and TRBJ2-1; TRBD1 is a possible D gene (5 bases). This CDR3 has 16 residues. Germline V gene data show CDR1 as SQVTM and CDR2 as ANQGSEA. V gave up 6 bases and J gave up 0 bases, with 18 bases separating them. The CDR3: CSVDPNTGISYNEQFF. The CDR3 DNA sequence: TGCAGCGTAGACCCGAATACAGGAATCTCCTACAATGAGCAGTTCTTC.

The genes are TRBV3-1 (or the pseudogene TRBV3-2) and TRBJ2-3; 8 bases fit TRBD1. J was trimmed by 10 bases and V by 3 bases; bases with no gene match: 6. This CDR3 region has 13 residues. Germline CDR1 LGHDT, CDR2 YNNKEL (reference sequence). The CDR3 loop reads CASSQGQELAQYF. The CDR3 bases are TGTGCCAGCAGCCAGGGACAGGAGTTGGCGCAGTATTTT.

The gene calls are TRBV5-1 and TRBJ1-1; D is ambiguous. Germline V gene lookup returns CDR1 SGHRS and CDR2 YFSETQ. V lost 0 bases, J lost 3 bases, and 12 bases lay in between. This CDR3 region has 15 residues. The CDR3 is CASSLVGSRDTEAFF. The CDR3 nucleotides read TGCGCCAGCAGCTTGGTGGGGAGTAGAGACACTGAAGCTTTCTTT.

The rearrangement joins TRBV6-6 to TRBJ1-1; 9 positions agree with TRBD1. This CDR3 is built from 13 residues. The germline gives CDR1 MNHNY, CDR2 SVGAGI (reference sequence). After removal of 5 bases from V and 7 bases from J, the junction contained 5 bases not matched to a gene. The CDR3 region has the DNA TGTGCCAGCAGTCGACAGGGGGAGGTTGAAGCTTTCTTT. This encodes CASSRQGEVEAFF.

V gene TRBV4-1 combines with J gene TRBJ2-1; 7 nucleotides align to TRBD1. Germline CDR1 is MGHRA and CDR2 is YSYEKL. V lost 0 bases, J lost 4 bases, and 6 bases stayed unmatched. This CDR3 is 16 amino acids long. CDR3 region: CASSQDPTGLYNEQFF. CDR3 coding DNA: TGCGCCAGCAGCCAAGATCCGACAGGGCTGTACAATGAGCAGTTCTTC.

A few counts support this clone. The V call is TRBV27, the J call TRBJ1-2; tentatively, D is TRBD1 (6 bases). Trimming took off 5 bases at V and 5 bases at J, with 15 bases between the two ends. The CDR3 contains 14 residues. Looked up from germline, CDR1 is MNHEY and CDR2 is SMNVEV (reference sequence). CDR3 region: CASSAKGGGYGYTF. For the CDR3, the DNA is TGTGCCAGCAGTGCAAAAGGGGGGGGTTATGGCTACACCTTC.

The V and J genes are TRBV6-2 or TRBV6-3 and TRBJ1-1; tentatively, D is TRBD1 (6 bases). The CDR3 consists of 13 residues. Germline V gene sequence: CDR1 MNHEY, CDR2 SVGEGT. Trimming removed 4 bases from V and 7 bases from J, with 13 bases in between. CDR3 bases: TGTGCCAGCAGTTCACAGGGCCTAGGTGAAGCTTTCTTT. This gives the protein CASSSQGLGEAFF.

The rearrangement links TRBV28 to TRBJ2-7, with TRBD1 identical over 9 bases. The V gene's germline CDR1 is MDHEN and CDR2 SYDVKM. With 3 bases clipped from V and 6 bases from J, the junction kept 9 bases outside the gene matches. The CDR3 runs to 15 residues. The CDR3 coding sequence is TGTGCCAGCAGTTTTTCGGGACAGGGAATGGTCGAGCAGTACTTC. Translating gives CASSFSGQGMVEQYF.

The V gene is TRBV19, the J gene TRBJ2-1; 7 positions agree with TRBD1. The CDR3 has 15 amino acids. The V and J ends lost 3 bases and 3 bases, in that order; junction bases with no gene match: 5. Germline V gene sequence: CDR1 LNHDA, CDR2 SQIVND (reference sequence). The CDR3 region is CASSIRTGIYNEQFF. In DNA, the CDR3 is TGTGCCAGTAGTATCCGGACAGGAATCTACAATGAGCAGTTCTTC. Looking up the rest from reference TRBV19 and TRBJ2-1 gives the full variable domain: DGGITQSPKYLFRKEGQNVTLSCEQNLNHDAMYWYRQDPGQGLRLIYYSQIVNDFQKGDIAEGYSVSREKKESFPLTVTSAQKNPTAFYLCASSIRTGIYNEQFFGPGTRLTVL.

The V call is TRBV29-1, the J call TRBJ2-7; TRBD2 is a possible D gene (5 bases). Trimming pared 5 bases from V and 7 bases from J, leaving 12 bases between. The CDR3 has 11 residues. Per the germline V gene, CDR1 is SQVTM and CDR2 is ANQGSEA. The CDR3, as DNA: TGCAGCGTTCGAGGGAATCGGGAGCAGTACTTC. Its protein product is CSVRGNREQYF.

The gene calls are TRBV18 and TRBJ1-4; 7 bases map to TRBD1. V trimming: 1 base; J trimming: 8 bases; junction bases outside the gene matches: 4. The germline CDR1 and CDR2 sequences are KGHSH and LQKENI. This CDR3 region has 14 residues. In DNA form, the CDR3 reads TGTGCCAGCTCACCACAGGGGGCCCTCGAAAAACTGTTTTTT. Amino acids: CASSPQGALEKLFF.

The V gene is TRBV6-2 or TRBV6-3, the J gene TRBJ2-2; D is possibly TRBD1 (6 bases). This CDR3 is built from 16 residues. The germline V and J ends were trimmed by 0 bases and 6 bases, with 14 bases remaining between them. Germline CDR1 MNHEY, CDR2 SVGEGT. CDR3: CASSYSNRAYAGELFF. The CDR3 DNA reads as TGTGCCAGCAGTTACTCGAACAGGGCATATGCCGGGGAGCTGTTTTTT.

CDR3 residues: CASSLSLGQMPEQYF. The CDR3 DNA follows: TGTGCCAGCAGCCTATCTCTTGGACAGATGCCCGAGCAGTACTTC. The chain carries TRBV7-2 and TRBJ2-7; D is possibly TRBD1 (6 bases). V lost 5 bases and J lost 6, with 20 bases in between. The CDR3 is 15 residues long. Per the germline V gene, CDR1 is SGHTA and CDR2 is FQGNSA.

V is TRBV6-2 or TRBV6-3 and J is TRBJ1-5; the D is unclear. This CDR3 is built from 17 residues. Trimming removed 6 bases at V and 2 bases at J, with 20 bases between. Germline CDR1 is MNHEY and CDR2 is SVGEGT. CDR3 sequence (DNA): TGTGCCAGCAGCTCCCAGTGGGAGGGATTGGGCAATCAGCCCCAGCATTTT. Its protein product is CASSSQWEGLGNQPQHF.

V and J are TRBV30 and TRBJ2-7, with D unresolved. V lost 0 bases and J lost 2, with 11 bases in between. CDR1 and CDR2 (germline): GTSNPN, SVGIG (reference sequence). The CDR3 covers 14 residues. The CDR3 DNA reads as TGTGCCTGGAGTGTGATGACTGCGACCTACGAGCAGTACTTC. Translating gives CAWSVMTATYEQYF.

This clone was found a few times. The chain links TRBV7-8 to TRBJ1-5, with D unclear. This CDR3 has 12 residues. Between the trimmed V and J ends, which lost 5 bases and 5 bases, there was a span of 7 bases. Germline V gene data show CDR1 as SGHVS and CDR2 as FQNEAQ. This CDR3 is CASSPEYQPQHF. Here the CDR3 DNA reads TGTGCCAGCAGCCCCGAGTATCAGCCCCAGCATTTT.

J is TRBJ1-2 and V is TRBV18; D is ambiguous. This CDR3 spans 13 amino acids. V was pared by 3 bases and J by 7 bases, with 12 bases between. Germline CDR1 KGHSH, CDR2 LQKENI. The CDR3 nucleotides read TGTGCCAGCTCACCGGAGAGGGAGGGTGGCTACACCTTC. As protein: CASSPEREGGYTF.

CDR3 loop: CASGSGGNPLQETQYF. As DNA, the CDR3 is TGCGCCAGCGGAAGCGGGGGCAACCCCCTCCAAGAGACCCAGTACTTC. The J gene is TRBJ2-5, the V gene TRBV5-1; 8 bases match TRBD2. The CDR3 length is 16 residues. CDR1 and CDR2 (germline): SGHRS, YFSETQ. Germline trimming cut 7 bases from V and 1 base from J; bases unmatched to any gene: 12. The full variable domain, completed using reference TRBV5-1 and TRBJ2-5, is KAGVTQTPRYLIKTRGQQVTLSCSPISGHRSVSWYQQTPGQGLQFLFEYFSETQRNKGNFPGRFSGRQFSNSRSEMNVSTLELGDSALYLCASGSGGNPLQETQYFGPGTRLLVL.

The chain employs TRBV3-1 (or the pseudogene TRBV3-2) and TRBJ1-1; D uncertain. Per germline, CDR1 LGHDT and CDR2 YNNKEL (reference sequence). CDR3 length: 13 amino acids. Trimming shortened V by 2 bases and J by 6 bases, and 10 bases separated the two germline ends. The CDR3 sequence: CASSQRTVAEAFF. CDR3 in DNA: TGTGCCAGCAGCCAAAGGACTGTCGCTGAAGCTTTCTTT.

The chain employs TRBV4-2 and TRBJ2-3; TRBD2 matches at 11 bases. This CDR3 contains 20 residues. Trimming cost V 0 bases and J 0 bases; bases outside gene matches: 11. Germline values: CDR1 LGHNA, CDR2 YNFKEQ. CDR3 bases: TGTGCCAGCAGCCAAGAGCCCTTCCTTAGCGGGGGGGCTAGCACAGATACGCAGTATTTT. Its translation is CASSQEPFLSGGASTDTQYF.